One T cell receptor (beta chain) is described in this entry. The sample holds many counts of this clonotype. Its antigen is not yet known. No qualities accompany the bases; no much larger clone lies one base away. The data belong to a study of T cells in Graves' hyperthyroidism and ophthalmopathy (dated by TCRdb to about 2019). A note on the overall study: Peripheral blood was collected at initial diagnosis, before any treatment. Once sampling was done, hyperthyroidism patients were given methimazole at a starting dose of 30 mg daily, whereas ophthalmopathy patients were given high-dose intravenous methylprednisolone. In six Graves' hyperthyroidism patients, the study also compared T-cell repertoires from thyroid tissue with T-cell repertoires from blood. An independent validation cohort of around 20 hyperthyroidism patients and about 16 patients who later progressed to ophthalmopathy tested prospective prediction of ophthalmopathy. The 75 to 100 discovery patients were divided at random into training and test sets in a 7:3 ratio. To identify distinguishing TCR V-J signatures, a discovery cohort of 100 or so patients was used, comprising some 45 with Graves' ophthalmopathy and about 59 with stable Graves' hyperthyroidism. The paper reports TCR Vbeta CDR3 sequencing of roughly 140 peripheral blood samples: 43 ophthalmopathy, under 85 hyperthyroidism and around 17 progressor patients. Study-wide findings and limitations: In cross-validation, a model built on a 13 V-J signature told ophthalmopathy apart from stable hyperthyroidism with about 90% sensitivity and about 81% specificity, and in testing the same model reached 80%/75%. Sample size was not statistically predetermined, and investigators were not blinded to group allocation. In validation, the model predicted progression to ophthalmopathy a median of approximately 6.3 months before onset, with over 55% sensitivity and more than 72% specificity. Blood samples also contained most of the expanded thyroid clonotypes (frequency above 0.001), which suggests that blood repertoires may reflect thyroid immune responses.

From a lookup of the germline V gene (reference sequence), CDR1 and CDR2 are DFQATT and SNEGSKA. The CDR3 holds 12 amino acids from the cysteine to the phenylalanine. The entry retains the CDR3 DNA only, 36 bases that are in frame from base 1. V gives up 3 bases and J gives up 6 bases, and the segment between their germline ends measures 11 bases. Stable Graves' hyperthyroidism was defined as the absence of progression to ophthalmopathy over 18 months of follow-up. Hyperthyroidism patients were newly diagnosed, had a disease duration of under 2 months, and were aged 18 to 65 years. The study excluded patients with uncontrolled infections, other autoimmune diseases, pregnancy or lactation. Diagnoses relied on clinical symptoms, serum thyroxine and TRAb, thyroid ultrasound and orbital computed tomography. PBMCs were separated from 10 ml of fresh peripheral blood using Ficoll-Paque density gradient centrifugation. Trizol reagent was used to extract total RNA, and RNA quality was then checked on an Agilent 2100 Bioanalyzer.

Amplification of TCR beta CDR3 regions was carried out from RNA transcripts. The first round of RT-PCR for the TCR CDR3 was performed with the HTBI primer set and the Qiagen OneStep RT-PCR kit. Libraries were constructed in a second round of multiplex PCR, after which size selection and purification were carried out. Paired-end sequencing of the libraries was performed with 100 bp reads on an Illumina HiSeq2000. Regarding the original processing steps: SOAPnuke was used to process the raw data, throwing out any read that contained adapters or uncalled bases, had a mean Phred below 15, or lacked an exact constant-primer or identifier match. High-quality paired reads were merged using COPE v1.2.5, and each unique nucleotide sequence was defined as a clonotype. MiTCR v1.1 was used to align the clonotypes against IMGT TRBV, TRBD and TRBJ reference segments. Only V-J combinations with frequency above 0.0001, covering approximately 99% of repertoires, were analysed. The TCS score was defined as F50 (clonal expansion) divided by E x V (chaos), with BLOSUM62-based TCRdist calculated between CDR3 peptides within each V-J. Welch's t-statistics and random forest reduced fewer than 600 V-J features to under 15, which were used in a naive Bayes classifier (R e1071). TCRdb itself trimmed the public reads at Q25 with fastp, ran MiXCR and retained productive beta chains. Identical CDR3 protein sequences are pooled into one entry, listed with their most common genes and DNA. These V and J calls rely on TCRdb rather than the paper's analysis. The sample records 350,000 to 400,000 distinct CDR3 sequences, around 13% of which are singletons. 9.5% to 12% of the sample comes from the top ten.

This receptor chain uses TRBV20-1 and TRBJ1-2; the D region possibly corresponds to TRBD1 (6 bases align). Sequencing was done on a sample of blood. The receptor comes from a woman aged 55-70 years with Graves' hyperthyroidism. At the DNA level, the sequence is TGCAGTGCTAGTACAGGGAATGATGGCTACACCTTC. It translates as CSASTGNDGYTF.